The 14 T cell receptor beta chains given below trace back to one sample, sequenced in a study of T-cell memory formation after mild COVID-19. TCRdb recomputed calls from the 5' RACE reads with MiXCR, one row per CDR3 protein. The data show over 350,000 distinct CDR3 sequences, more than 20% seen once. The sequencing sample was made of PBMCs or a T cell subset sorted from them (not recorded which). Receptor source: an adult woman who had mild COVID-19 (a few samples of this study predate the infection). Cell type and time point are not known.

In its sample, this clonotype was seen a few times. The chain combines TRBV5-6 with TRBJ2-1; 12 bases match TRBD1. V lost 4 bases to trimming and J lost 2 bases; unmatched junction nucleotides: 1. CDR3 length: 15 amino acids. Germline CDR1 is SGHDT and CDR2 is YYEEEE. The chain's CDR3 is CASSGTGGAYNEQFF. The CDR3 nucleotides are TGTGCCAGCAGCGGGACAGGGGGCGCCTACAATGAGCAGTTCTTC.

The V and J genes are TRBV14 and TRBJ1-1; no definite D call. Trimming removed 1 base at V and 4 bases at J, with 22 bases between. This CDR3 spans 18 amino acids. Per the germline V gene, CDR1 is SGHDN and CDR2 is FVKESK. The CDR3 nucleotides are TGTGCCAGCAGCCAAGTGCCCCCCTCGGCCCCTTTCCCCACTGAAGCTTTCTTT. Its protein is CASSQVPPSAPFPTEAFF. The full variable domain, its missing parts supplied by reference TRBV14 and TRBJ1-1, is EAGVTQFPSHSVIEKGQTVTLRCDPISGHDNLYWYRRVMGKEIKFLLHFVKESKQDESGMPNNRFLAERTGGTYSTLKVQPAELEDSGVYFCASSQVPPSAPFPTEAFFGQGTRLTVV.

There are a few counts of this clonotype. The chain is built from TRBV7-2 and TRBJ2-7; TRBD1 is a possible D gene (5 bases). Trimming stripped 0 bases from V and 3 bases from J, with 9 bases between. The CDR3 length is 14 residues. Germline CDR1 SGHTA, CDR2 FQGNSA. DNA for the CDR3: TGTGCCAGCAGCTTAGCGGCAGGGCACTACGAGCAGTACTTC. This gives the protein CASSLAAGHYEQYF.

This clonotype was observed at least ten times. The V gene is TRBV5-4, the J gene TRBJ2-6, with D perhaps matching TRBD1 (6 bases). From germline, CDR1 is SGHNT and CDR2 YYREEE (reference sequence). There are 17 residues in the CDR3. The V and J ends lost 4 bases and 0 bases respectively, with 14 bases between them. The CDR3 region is CASSTLTGPSGANVLTF. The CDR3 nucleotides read TGTGCCAGCAGCACCCTGACAGGCCCCTCTGGGGCCAACGTCCTGACTTTC.

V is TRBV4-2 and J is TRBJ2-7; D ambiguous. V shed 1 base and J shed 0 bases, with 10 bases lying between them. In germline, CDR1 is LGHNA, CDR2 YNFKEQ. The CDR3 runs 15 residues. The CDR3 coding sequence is TGTGCCAGCAGCCAAGCATTGATAAGCTCCTACGAGCAGTACTTC. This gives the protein CASSQALISSYEQYF.

CDR3 region: CATSDPLSGGKHEQFF. In DNA, the CDR3 is TGTGCCACCAGTGATCCCCTAAGCGGGGGGAAGCATGAGCAGTTCTTC. V is TRBV24-1 and J is TRBJ2-1; 9 bases agree with TRBD2. The CDR3 loop spans 16 amino acids. The V gene end was trimmed by 3 bases and the J gene end by 8 bases; junction bases not matched to a gene: 10. The V gene's germline CDR1 is KGHDR and CDR2 SFDVKD.

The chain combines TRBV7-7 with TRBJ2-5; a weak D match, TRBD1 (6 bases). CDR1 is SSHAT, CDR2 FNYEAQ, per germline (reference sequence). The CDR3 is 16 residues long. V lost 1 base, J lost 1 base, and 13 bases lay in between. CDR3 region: CASSLEGVGFQETQYF. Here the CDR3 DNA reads TGTGCCAGCAGCTTAGAGGGGGTCGGGTTCCAAGAGACCCAGTACTTC.

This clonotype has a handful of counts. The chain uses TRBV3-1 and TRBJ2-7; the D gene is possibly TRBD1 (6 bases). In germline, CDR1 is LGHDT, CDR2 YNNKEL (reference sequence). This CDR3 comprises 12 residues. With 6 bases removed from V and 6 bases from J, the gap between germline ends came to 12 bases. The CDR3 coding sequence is TGTGCCAGCAGAAAGGACAGAACCGAGCAGTACTTC. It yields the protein CASRKDRTEQYF.

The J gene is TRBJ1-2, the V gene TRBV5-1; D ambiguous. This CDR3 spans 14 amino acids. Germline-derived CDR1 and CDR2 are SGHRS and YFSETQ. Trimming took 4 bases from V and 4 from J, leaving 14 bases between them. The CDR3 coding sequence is TGCGCCAGCAGCCGGATTGGACCAGGCTATGGCTACACCTTC. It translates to CASSRIGPGYGYTF. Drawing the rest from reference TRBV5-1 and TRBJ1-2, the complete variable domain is KAGVTQTPRYLIKTRGQQVTLSCSPISGHRSVSWYQQTPGQGLQFLFEYFSETQRNKGNFPGRFSGRQFSNSRSEMNVSTLELGDSALYLCASSRIGPGYGYTFGSGTRLTVV.

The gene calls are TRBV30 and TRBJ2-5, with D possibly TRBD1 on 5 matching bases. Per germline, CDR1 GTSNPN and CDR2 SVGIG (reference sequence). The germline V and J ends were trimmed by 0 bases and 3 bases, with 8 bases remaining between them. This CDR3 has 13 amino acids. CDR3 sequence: CAWSVGVEETQYF. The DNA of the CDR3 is TGTGCCTGGAGTGTAGGGGTAGAAGAGACCCAGTACTTC.

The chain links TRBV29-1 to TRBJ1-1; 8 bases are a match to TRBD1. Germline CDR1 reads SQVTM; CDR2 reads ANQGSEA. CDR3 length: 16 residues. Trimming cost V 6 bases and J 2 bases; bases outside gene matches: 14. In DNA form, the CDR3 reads TGCAGCGTCCCTTGGAGTGACAGGGGAGTAAACACTGAAGCTTTCTTT. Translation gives CSVPWSDRGVNTEAFF.

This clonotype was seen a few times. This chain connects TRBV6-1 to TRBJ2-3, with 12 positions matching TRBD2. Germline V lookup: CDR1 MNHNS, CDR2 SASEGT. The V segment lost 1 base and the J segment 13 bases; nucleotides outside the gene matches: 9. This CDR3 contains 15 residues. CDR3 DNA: TGTGCCAGCAGTGAAGAACTAGCGGGGGGCATAAGCAAGTATTTT. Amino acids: CASSEELAGGISKYF.

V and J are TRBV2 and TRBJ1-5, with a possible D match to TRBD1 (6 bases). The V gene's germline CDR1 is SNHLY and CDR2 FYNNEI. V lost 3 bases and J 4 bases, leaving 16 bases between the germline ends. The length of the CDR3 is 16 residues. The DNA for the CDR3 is TGTGCCAGCAGTGAGGCCGGGGGCATTAGAAATCAGCCCCAGCATTTT. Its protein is CASSEAGGIRNQPQHF. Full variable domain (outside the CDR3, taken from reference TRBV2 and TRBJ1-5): EPEVTQTPSHQVTQMGQEVILRCVPISNHLYFYWYRQILGQKVEFLVSFYNNEISEKSEIFDDQFSVERPDGSNFTLKIRSTKLEDSAMYFCASSEAGGIRNQPQHFGDGTRLSIL.

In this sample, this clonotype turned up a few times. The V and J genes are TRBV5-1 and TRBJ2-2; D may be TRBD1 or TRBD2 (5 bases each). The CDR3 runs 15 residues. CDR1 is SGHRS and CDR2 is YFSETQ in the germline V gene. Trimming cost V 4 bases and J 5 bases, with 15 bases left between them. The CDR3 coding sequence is TGCGCCAGCAGCCACACGGGACCGTTAACCGGGGAGCTGTTTTTT. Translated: CASSHTGPLTGELFF. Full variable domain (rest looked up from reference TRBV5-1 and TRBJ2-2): KAGVTQTPRYLIKTRGQQVTLSCSPISGHRSVSWYQQTPGQGLQFLFEYFSETQRNKGNFPGRFSGRQFSNSRSEMNVSTLELGDSALYLCASSHTGPLTGELFFGEGSRLTVL.